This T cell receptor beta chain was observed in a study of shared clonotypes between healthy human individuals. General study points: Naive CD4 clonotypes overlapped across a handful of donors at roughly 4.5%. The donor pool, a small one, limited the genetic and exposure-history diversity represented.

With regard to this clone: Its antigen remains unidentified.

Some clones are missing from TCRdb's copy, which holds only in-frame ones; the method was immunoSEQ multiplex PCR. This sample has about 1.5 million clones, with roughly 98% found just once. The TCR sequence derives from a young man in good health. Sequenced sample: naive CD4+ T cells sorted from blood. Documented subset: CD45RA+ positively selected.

The CDR3 reads CASSSTQGNTEAFF. The CDR3 coding sequence is TGTGCCAGCAGCTCAACACAGGGGAACACTGAAGCTTTCTTT. This chain connects TRBV7-2 to TRBJ1-1, with a weak D call TRBD1 (6 bases). Germline V gene data show CDR1 as SGHTA and CDR2 as FQGNSA. The CDR3 spans 14 residues. V was pared by 4 bases and J by 1 base, with 10 bases between.